Detailed here is one TCR beta chain. The source of the sample is a study of preoperative IRX-2 immunotherapy in early breast cancer. The CDR3 is 13 residues long. V shed 5 bases and J 6 bases; nucleotides not matched to a gene: 6. Treatment meaning: preoperative locoregional IRX-2 cytokine immunotherapy. This phase Ib study tested locoregional IRX-2 cytokine immunotherapy given before surgery. Assay used: immunoSEQ multiplex PCR; TCRdb lists only in-frame clones, some missing. Of roughly 40,000 clones in the sample, around three quarters were seen once. The sample was tumor tissue, taken after IRX-2 immunotherapy. The clonotype originates from a human donor with breast cancer. The chain uses TRBV7-1 and TRBJ1-2; 7 bases agree with TRBD1. TRBV7-1 is given ORF status, its function remaining uncertain. In nucleotides, the CDR3 is TGTGCCAGCAGCCCCGAGGGGGCGAATGGCTACACCTTC. Its protein is CASSPEGANGYTF.